A single sample is the source of the 24 T cell receptor beta chains below, sequenced in a study of blood T cell repertoires in COVID-19. TCRdb's table, derived via immunoSEQ multiplex PCR, lists solely in-frame clones and lacks some. The table lists under 150,000 clones, approximately 84% of them singletons, with 18% in the top ten. Sequencing was performed on peripheral blood. The receptors derive from a woman aged 45-65 years who had recovered from COVID-19.

The chain uses TRBV7-2 and TRBJ1-4, with 7 bases that match TRBD1. The CDR3 has 17 amino acids. Germline lookup yields CDR1 SGHTA and CDR2 FQGNSA. V lost 4 bases, J lost 7 bases, and 15 bases stayed unmatched. CDR3 coding DNA: TGTGCCAGCAGCTCCTCCTCTGGACAGGTCGATGCTGAAAAACTGTTTTTT. It encodes CASSSSSGQVDAEKLFF.

This chain connects TRBV6-5 to TRBJ2-3, with TRBD2 matching over 7 bases. The CDR3 has 15 residues. V lost 2 bases and J lost 3; bases outside the gene matches: 5. Germline CDR1 MNHEY, CDR2 SVGAGI. The CDR3 sequence: CASSYGRGGTDTQYF. CDR3 nucleotides: TGTGCCAGCAGTTACGGTAGGGGAGGGACAGATACGCAGTATTTT.

The chain has TRBV9 and TRBJ2-5, with a weak D call TRBD1 (7 bases). V lost 4 bases and J lost 5, with 18 bases in between. The CDR3 extends over 15 amino acids. Germline CDR1 is SGDLS and CDR2 is YYNGEE. DNA for the CDR3: TGTGCCAGCAGCTGGGGCGAGGGGGCGGGGGAGACCCAGTACTTC. Its translation: CASSWGEGAGETQYF.

The DNA of the CDR3 is TGTGCCAGTAGTATGAGAGACAGGGGCGGCTATGGCTACACCTTC. Translated, it gives CASSMRDRGGYGYTF. This sequence joins TRBV19 and TRBJ1-2; 8 nucleotides line up with TRBD1. Germline V gene sequence: CDR1 LNHDA, CDR2 SQIVND (reference sequence). This CDR3 has 15 amino acids. Germline trimming cut 3 bases from V and 4 bases from J; bases unmatched to any gene: 7.

V gene TRBV29-1 combines with J gene TRBJ2-7; 7 positions agree with TRBD2. With V trimmed by 6 bases and J by 5 bases, 16 bases remained unmatched. CDR1 and CDR2 (germline): SQVTM, ANQGSEA. This CDR3 has 15 residues. The CDR3 is CSVTPFAGDLHEQYF. CDR3 DNA: TGCAGCGTGACCCCCTTCGCGGGGGATCTTCACGAGCAGTACTTC.

The genes are TRBV7-9 and TRBJ2-5, with 8 bases that match TRBD2. V shed 1 base, J shed 4 bases, and the junction held 5 bases outside the gene matches. Germline-derived CDR1 and CDR2 are SEHNR and FQNEAQ (reference sequence). The CDR3 is 15 residues long. As DNA, the CDR3 is TGTGCCAGCAGCTTAGTAGCGGGACGGGGAGAGACCCAGTACTTC. Encoded protein: CASSLVAGRGETQYF.

The rearrangement joins TRBV19 to TRBJ1-1; D is ambiguous. V was cut by 3 bases and J by 0 bases, with 8 bases left in between. The CDR3 has 14 amino acids. Germline V gene lookup returns CDR1 LNHDA and CDR2 SQIVND (reference sequence). Here the CDR3 reads CASSMGRMNTEAFF. Here the CDR3 DNA reads TGTGCCAGTAGTATGGGCAGGATGAACACTGAAGCTTTCTTT.

The chain carries TRBV11-3 and TRBJ2-7; 7 positions match TRBD1. Per the germline V gene, CDR1 is SGHNT and CDR2 is YENEEA. Germline trimming cut 5 bases from V and 3 bases from J; bases unmatched to any gene: 4. The CDR3 is 13 residues long. CDR3 in DNA: TGTGCCAGCAGCATGGGACAGCACTACGAGCAGTACTTC. It is translated as CASSMGQHYEQYF.

The rearrangement joins TRBV7-2 to TRBJ2-1; 8 bases are a match to TRBD2. In germline, CDR1 is SGHTA, CDR2 FQGNSA. The CDR3 totals 16 residues. The V gene end was trimmed by 5 bases and the J gene end by 9 bases; junction bases not matched to a gene: 15. The CDR3 nucleotides are TGTGCCAGCAGCCCCTCCCTAGCGGGCAGCTACCGTGAGCAGTTCTTC. This gives the protein CASSPSLAGSYREQFF.

CDR3 region: CSASLGSGQGLNTEAFF. CDR3 DNA: TGCAGTGCTAGTTTGGGGTCGGGACAGGGGTTGAACACTGAAGCTTTCTTT. V and J are TRBV20-1 and TRBJ1-1; 10 bases match TRBD1. The CDR3 has 17 residues. Germline-derived CDR1 and CDR2 are DFQATT and SNEGSKA (reference sequence). V was clipped by 3 bases and J by 0 bases; unmatched bases: 10.

The V call is TRBV7-9, the J call TRBJ2-2, with TRBD2 matching over 7 bases. V shed 3 bases, J shed 3 bases, and the junction held 7 bases outside the gene matches. The germline V gene has CDR1 SEHNR and CDR2 FQNEAQ (reference sequence). The CDR3 totals 16 residues. The CDR3 is CASSFGSGDYTGELFF. In DNA, the CDR3 is TGTGCCAGCAGCTTTGGGAGCGGGGATTACACCGGGGAGCTGTTTTTT.

This chain joins TRBV7-2 and TRBJ1-5; weak D call: TRBD1 (5 bases). V was cut by 0 bases and J by 1 base, with 13 bases left in between. The CDR3 sequence is 17 residues long. Germline V CDR1 and CDR2: SGHTA, FQGNSA. Here the CDR3 DNA reads TGTGCCAGCAGCTTAGCAGGGGTCGGTTTAAGCAATCAGCCCCAGCATTTT. Protein: CASSLAGVGLSNQPQHF.

The chain has TRBV19 and TRBJ1-1, with 9 bases lining up with TRBD1. CDR3 length equals 15 residues. The ends lost 5 bases at V and 0 bases at J; junction bases unmatched: 4. The germline V gene has CDR1 LNHDA and CDR2 SQIVND (reference sequence). The CDR3 region has the DNA TGTGCCAGTAGTCTACGGACAGGGGTGAACACTGAAGCTTTCTTT. As protein: CASSLRTGVNTEAFF.

The chain has TRBV20-1 and TRBJ2-5, with a tentative D call TRBD1 (6 bases). Looked up from germline, CDR1 is DFQATT and CDR2 is SNEGSKA (reference sequence). The CDR3 totals 11 residues. Trimming took 5 bases from V and 4 from J, leaving 8 bases between them. CDR3 DNA sequence: TGCAGTGCTCTCAGGGGAGAGACCCAGTACTTC. Translation: CSALRGETQYF.

J is TRBJ1-6 and V is TRBV11-2; 9 positions match TRBD1. Per the germline V gene, CDR1 is SGHAT and CDR2 is FQNNGV. The CDR3 runs to 15 residues. After removal of 6 bases from V and 7 bases from J, the junction contained 7 bases not matched to a gene. For the CDR3, the DNA is TGTGCCAGCAGAACCCCCGGGACAGGGAATTCACCCCTCCACTTT. Residues: CASRTPGTGNSPLHF.

The rearrangement joins TRBV3-1 (or the pseudogene TRBV3-2) to TRBJ2-3; D is undetermined. The CDR3 is 12 residues long. Between the trimmed V and J ends, which lost 1 base and 5 bases, there was a span of 4 bases. CDR1 LGHDT and CDR2 YNNKEL come from the germline V gene (reference sequence). The CDR3 loop reads CASSQAVDTQYF. The CDR3 region has the DNA TGTGCCAGCAGCCAAGCAGTAGATACGCAGTATTTT.

The V and J genes are TRBV5-4 and TRBJ2-7, with 10 positions matching TRBD1. The germline gives CDR1 SGHNT, CDR2 YYREEE (reference sequence). The CDR3 totals 15 residues. V dropped 4 bases and J dropped 3; count of bases not matched to a gene: 7. CDR3 DNA: TGTGCCAGCAGCCCGGGACAGGGGAACGACTACGAGCAGTACTTC. Its protein is CASSPGQGNDYEQYF. Supplemented by reference TRBV5-4 and TRBJ2-7, the full variable domain reads ETGVTQSPTHLIKTRGQQVTLRCSSQSGHNTVSWYQQALGQGPQFIFQYYREEENGRGNFPPRFSGLQFPNYSSELNVNALELDDSALYLCASSPGQGNDYEQYFGPGTRLTVT.

The chain links TRBV19 to TRBJ1-5, with D maybe TRBD1 (5 bases). This CDR3 spans 13 amino acids. V lost 3 bases to trimming and J lost 6 bases, with 9 bases between them. CDR1 LNHDA and CDR2 SQIVND come from the germline V gene (reference sequence). CDR3 nucleotides: TGTGCCAGTAGTATGGGGCGGGGTCAGCCCCAGCATTTT. The encoded protein is CASSMGRGQPQHF.

V and J are TRBV6-5 and TRBJ2-7, with D possibly TRBD1 on 5 matching bases. The CDR3 consists of 14 residues. V lost 4 bases and J 0 bases, leaving 10 bases between the germline ends. Germline lookup yields CDR1 MNHEY and CDR2 SVGAGI. The CDR3 coding sequence is TGTGCCAGCAGTTTCGACAGAACCTCCTACGAGCAGTACTTC. Amino acids: CASSFDRTSYEQYF.

This rearrangement joins TRBV6-5 to TRBJ2-1; 9 bases align to TRBD2. From germline, CDR1 is MNHEY and CDR2 SVGAGI. After removal of 0 bases from V and 9 bases from J, the junction contained 6 bases not matched to a gene. The CDR3 loop spans 15 amino acids. In DNA, the CDR3 is TGTGCCAGCAGTTACTCGCGGGGGGGCTTGGGTGAGCAGTTCTTC. It encodes CASSYSRGGLGEQFF.

In its sample, this clone was seen a few times. J is TRBJ2-3 and V is TRBV7-9; 8 positions match TRBD1. This CDR3 comprises 18 residues. CDR1 is SEHNR, CDR2 FQNEAQ, per germline (reference sequence). Trimming at V came to 1 base and at J to 2 bases, leaving 11 bases not matched to a gene. Written as DNA, the CDR3 is TGTGCCAGCAGCTTAGGGGGGCCAGGGGGCACCTTCACAGATACGCAGTATTTT. It yields the protein CASSLGGPGGTFTDTQYF. The full variable domain, in which reference TRBV7-9 and TRBJ2-3 provide the parts outside the CDR3, is DTGVSQNPRHKITKRGQNVTFRCDPISEHNRLYWYRQTLGQGPEFLTYFQNEAQLEKSRLLSDRFSAERPKGSFSTLEIQRTEQGDSAMYLCASSLGGPGGTFTDTQYFGPGTRLTVL.

CDR3 nucleotide sequence: TGTGCCAGCAGCTATGACAGACTTCGCGAGCAGTACTTC. Translated: CASSYDRLREQYF. The rearrangement links TRBV7-8 to TRBJ2-7, with D maybe TRBD1 (5 bases). Trimming shortened V by 4 bases and J by 6 bases, and 13 bases separated the two germline ends. Germline lookup yields CDR1 SGHVS and CDR2 FQNEAQ. The CDR3 has 13 residues. Filled out from reference TRBV7-8 and TRBJ2-7, the complete variable domain reads GAGVSQSPRYKVAKRGQDVALRCDPISGHVSLFWYQQALGQGPEFLTYFQNEAQLDKSGLPSDRFFAERPEGSVSTLKIQRTQQEDSAVYLCASSYDRLREQYFGPGTRLTVT.

This rearrangement joins TRBV5-4 to TRBJ1-1, with TRBD1 identical over 8 bases. J was trimmed by 5 bases and V by 4 bases; bases with no gene match: 7. Per the germline V gene, CDR1 is SGHNT and CDR2 is YYREEE (reference sequence). This CDR3 spans 14 amino acids. CDR3 loop: CASSPDRGGTEAFF. Here the CDR3 DNA reads TGTGCCAGCAGCCCAGACAGGGGTGGGACTGAAGCTTTCTTT.

The V call is TRBV28, the J call TRBJ2-1, with 8 bases identical to TRBD1. Germline CDR1 and CDR2: MDHEN and SYDVKM. V gave up 6 bases and J gave up 0 bases; unmatched junction bases: 7. The CDR3 covers 16 residues. The CDR3 DNA sequence: TGTGCCAGCAGCCTTAGGACAGGGAGCTCCTACAATGAGCAGTTCTTC. This translates into CASSLRTGSSYNEQFF.